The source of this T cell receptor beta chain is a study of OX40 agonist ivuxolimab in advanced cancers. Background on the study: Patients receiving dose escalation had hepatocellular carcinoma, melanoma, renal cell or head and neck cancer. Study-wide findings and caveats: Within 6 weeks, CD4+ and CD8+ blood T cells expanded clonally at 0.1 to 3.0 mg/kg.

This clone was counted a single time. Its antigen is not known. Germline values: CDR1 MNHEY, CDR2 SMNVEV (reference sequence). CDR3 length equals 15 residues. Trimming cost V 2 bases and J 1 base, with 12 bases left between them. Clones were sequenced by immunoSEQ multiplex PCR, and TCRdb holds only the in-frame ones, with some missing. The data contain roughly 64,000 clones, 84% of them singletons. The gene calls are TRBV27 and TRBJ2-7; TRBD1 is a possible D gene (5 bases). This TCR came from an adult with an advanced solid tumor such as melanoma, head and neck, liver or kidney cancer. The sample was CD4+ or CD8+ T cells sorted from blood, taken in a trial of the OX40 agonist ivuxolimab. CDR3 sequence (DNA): TGTGCCAGCAGTTTAGGTAGGGGTGTTTCCTACGAGCAGTACTTC. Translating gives CASSLGRGVSYEQYF.